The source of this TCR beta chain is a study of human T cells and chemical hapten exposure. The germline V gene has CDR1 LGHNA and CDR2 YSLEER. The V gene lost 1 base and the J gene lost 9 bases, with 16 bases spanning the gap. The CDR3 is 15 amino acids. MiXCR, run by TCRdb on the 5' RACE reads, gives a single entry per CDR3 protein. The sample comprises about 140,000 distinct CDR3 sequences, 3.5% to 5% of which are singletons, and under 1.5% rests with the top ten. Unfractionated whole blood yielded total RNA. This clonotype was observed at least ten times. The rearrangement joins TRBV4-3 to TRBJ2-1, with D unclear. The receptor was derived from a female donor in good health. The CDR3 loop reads CASSQGDGVVSEQFF. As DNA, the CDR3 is TGCGCCAGCAGCCAAGGGGATGGTGTTGTGAGTGAGCAGTTCTTC.